This TCR beta chain was identified in a study of shared clonotypes between healthy human individuals. Background on the study: Participating donors consisted of a couple of women and a few men aged 18 to 49. General observations from the study: Relative to clonotypes present in all four donors, those not shared had lower generation probabilities.

About this clone: Its antigen is not known.

Deep was the level at which the assay was run. The repertoire was sequenced with immunoSEQ multiplex PCR; TCRdb's copy has only in-frame clones and lacks some. The sample lists about 1 million clones; around 76% were seen once. This CDR3 is 13 amino acids long. V was clipped by 3 bases and J by 8 bases, with 16 bases between them. Per germline, CDR1 GTSNPN and CDR2 SVGIG (reference sequence). Sequencing was done on a sample of memory CD4+ T cells sorted from blood. Subset of the sample: CD45RA-negative fraction. The clonotype originates from a man aged 18 to 29 in good health. This rearrangement joins TRBV30 to TRBJ1-2, with D uncertain. The CDR3 is CAWSTGNAGGYTF. The DNA of the CDR3 is TGTGCCTGGAGCACTGGAAACGCGGGGGGCTACACCTTC. Full variable domain (rest looked up from reference TRBV30 and TRBJ1-2): SQTIHQWPATLVQPVGSPLSLECTVEGTSNPNLYWYRQAAGRGLQLLFYSVGIGQISSEVPQNLSASRPQDRQFILSSKKLLLSDSGFYLCAWSTGNAGGYTFGSGTRLTVV.